The 4 T cell receptor beta chains below come from one sample, sequenced in a study of blood T cell repertoires in COVID-19. Assay: immunoSEQ multiplex PCR; the TCRdb copy retains only in-frame clones and omits some. Here the sample spans about 40,000 clones, just under 85% being singletons. Sequences were obtained from peripheral blood. These receptors all come from a woman aged 55-70 years with acute or convalescent COVID-19.

This CDR3 is CASSVLAGGSNTGELFF. CDR3 coding DNA: TGTGCCAGCAGCGTACTAGCGGGGGGGTCGAACACCGGGGAGCTGTTTTTT. The chain joins TRBV9 to TRBJ2-2; 12 nucleotides align to TRBD2. Germline V gene data show CDR1 as SGDLS and CDR2 as YYNGEE. This CDR3 spans 17 amino acids. The ends lost 1 base at V and 0 bases at J; junction bases unmatched: 1. Supplemented by reference TRBV9 and TRBJ2-2, the full variable domain reads DSGVTQTPKHLITATGQRVTLRCSPRSGDLSVYWYQQSLDQGLQFLIQYYNGEERAKGNILERFSAQQFPDLHSELNLSSLELGDSALYFCASSVLAGGSNTGELFFGEGSRLTVL.

The chain couples TRBV5-1 to TRBJ2-2, with D perhaps TRBD1 (6 bases). The CDR3 runs 14 residues. V was cut by 7 bases and J by 0 bases, with 10 bases left in between. Germline V lookup: CDR1 SGHRS, CDR2 YFSETQ. CDR3 sequence reads: CASRGGTNTGELFF. CDR3 sequence (DNA): TGCGCCAGCCGAGGGGGAACGAACACCGGGGAGCTGTTTTTT.

The sample holds one count of this clone. The chain uses TRBV11-2 and TRBJ1-1; tentative D call: TRBD1 (6 bases). The V gene's germline CDR1 is SGHAT and CDR2 FQNNGV. Deletions cut 3 bases from V and 5 bases from J, with 10 bases between. The CDR3 is 13 amino acids. The chain's CDR3 is CASSLGARTEAFF. In DNA form, the CDR3 reads TGTGCCAGCAGCTTGGGGGCTCGGACTGAAGCTTTCTTT.

J is TRBJ1-1 and V is TRBV27; D is ambiguous. V was shortened by 7 bases and J by 5 bases, with 14 bases between the two germline ends. The CDR3 covers 13 residues. Germline V gives CDR1 MNHEY, CDR2 SMNVEV (reference sequence). The CDR3 DNA sequence: TGTGCCAGCATAGGAGACCCAATTACTGAAGCTTTCTTT. This codes for CASIGDPITEAFF.